The clone carrying this T cell receptor (beta chain) was picked up a small number of times. This sample's treatment: oral pan-JAK inhibitor, 5-10 mg twice daily. Trimming cost V 2 bases and J 1 base; bases outside gene matches: 6. The length of the CDR3 is 16 residues. Germline V lookup: CDR1 LGHNT, CDR2 FRNRAP. The data belong to a study of CD8+ T cells in alopecia areata. RNA was extracted and reverse transcribed into cDNA as the sequencing template. Only in-frame clones appear in the TCRdb table, and some are missing; sequencing was by immunoSEQ multiplex PCR. The top ten hold about 0.88% of the sample, which has about 260,000 clones, roughly 60% seen once.

The starting material was CD4+ T cells sorted from blood, obtained around week 54, from a patient treated with tofacitinib. The rearrangement uses TRBV12-5 and TRBJ2-5; 8 nucleotides line up with TRBD1. The TCR sequence derives from a human donor with alopecia areata. The CDR3, as DNA: TGTGCTAGTGGTTTGCCACGGACAGGGCGCCAAGAGACCCAGTACTTC. Its translation: CASGLPRTGRQETQYF.